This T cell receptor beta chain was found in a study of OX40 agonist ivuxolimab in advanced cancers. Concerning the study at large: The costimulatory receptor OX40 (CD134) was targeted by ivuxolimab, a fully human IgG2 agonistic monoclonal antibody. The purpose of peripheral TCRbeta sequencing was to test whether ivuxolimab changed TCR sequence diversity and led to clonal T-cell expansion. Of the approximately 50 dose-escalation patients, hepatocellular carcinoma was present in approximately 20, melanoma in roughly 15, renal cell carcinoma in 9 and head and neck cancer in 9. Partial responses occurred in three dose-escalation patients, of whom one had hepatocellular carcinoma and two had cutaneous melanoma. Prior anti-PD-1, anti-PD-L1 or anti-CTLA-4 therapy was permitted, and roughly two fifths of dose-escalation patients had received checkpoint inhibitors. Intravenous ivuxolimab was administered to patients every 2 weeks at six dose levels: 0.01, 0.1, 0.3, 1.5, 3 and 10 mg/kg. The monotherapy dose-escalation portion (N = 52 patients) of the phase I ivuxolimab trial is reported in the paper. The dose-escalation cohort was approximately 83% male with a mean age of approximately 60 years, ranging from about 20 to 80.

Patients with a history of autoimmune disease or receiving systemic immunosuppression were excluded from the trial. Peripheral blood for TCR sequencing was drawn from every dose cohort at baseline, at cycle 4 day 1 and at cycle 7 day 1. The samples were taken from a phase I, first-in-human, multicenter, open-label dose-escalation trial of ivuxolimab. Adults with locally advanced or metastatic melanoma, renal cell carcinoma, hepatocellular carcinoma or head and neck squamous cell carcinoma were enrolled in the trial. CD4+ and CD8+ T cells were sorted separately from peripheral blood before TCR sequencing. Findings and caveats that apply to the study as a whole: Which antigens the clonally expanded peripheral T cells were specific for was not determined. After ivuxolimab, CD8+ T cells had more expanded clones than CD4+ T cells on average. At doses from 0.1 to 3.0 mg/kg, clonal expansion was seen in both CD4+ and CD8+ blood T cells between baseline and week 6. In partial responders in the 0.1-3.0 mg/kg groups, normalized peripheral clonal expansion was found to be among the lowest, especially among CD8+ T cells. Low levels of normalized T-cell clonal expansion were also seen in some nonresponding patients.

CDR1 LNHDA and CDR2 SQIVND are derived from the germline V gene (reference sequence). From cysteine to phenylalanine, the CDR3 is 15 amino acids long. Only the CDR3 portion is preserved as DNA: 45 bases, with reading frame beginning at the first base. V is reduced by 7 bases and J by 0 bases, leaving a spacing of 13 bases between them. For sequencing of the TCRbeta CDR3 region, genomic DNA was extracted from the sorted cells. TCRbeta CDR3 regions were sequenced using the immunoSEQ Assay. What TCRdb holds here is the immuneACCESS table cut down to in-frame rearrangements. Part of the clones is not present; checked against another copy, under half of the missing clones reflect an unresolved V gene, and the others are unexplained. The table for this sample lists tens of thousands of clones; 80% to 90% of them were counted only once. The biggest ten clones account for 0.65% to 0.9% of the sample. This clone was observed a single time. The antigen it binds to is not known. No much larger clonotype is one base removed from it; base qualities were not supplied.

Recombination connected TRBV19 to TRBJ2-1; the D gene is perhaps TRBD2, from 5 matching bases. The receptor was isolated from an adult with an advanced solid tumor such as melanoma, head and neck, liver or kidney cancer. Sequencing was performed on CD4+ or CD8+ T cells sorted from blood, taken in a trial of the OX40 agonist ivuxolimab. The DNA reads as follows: TGTGCCAGTACCAAGGAGGCCTTCTCCTACAATGAGCAGTTCTTC. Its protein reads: CASTKEAFSYNEQFF. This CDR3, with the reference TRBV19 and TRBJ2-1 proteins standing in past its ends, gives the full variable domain DGGITQSPKYLFRKEGQNVTLSCEQNLNHDAMYWYRQDPGQGLRLIYYSQIVNDFQKGDIAEGYSVSREKKESFPLTVTSAQKNPTAFYLCASTKEAFSYNEQFFGPGTRLTVL.